This is a list of T cell receptor beta chains from one sample in a study of cytomegalovirus exposure and HLA in healthy donors. The protocol was immunoSEQ multiplex PCR, while the TCRdb copy is restricted to in-frame clones and leaves out a portion. This table holds 150,000 to 180,000 clones, 60% to 80% found once. Sequencing was done on a sample of PBMCs. These receptors all stem from a man aged 25-45 years in good health and CMV-seropositive. CDR3s include the opening cysteine and the closing phenylalanine or tryptophan.

V	J	CDR3
TRBV7-9	TRBJ1-1	CASSLAKDSKTALKAFF
TRBV28	TRBJ1-1	CASTPGGTHTEAFF
TRBV5-6	TRBJ2-3	CASNHPGQGPLTDTQYF
TRBV27	TRBJ1-5	CASSLGTSNQPQHF
TRBV4-2	TRBJ2-3	CASSQDVLAVTGTDTQYF
TRBV7-6	TRBJ1-3	CASSLSPGQDGGTIYF
TRBV7-2	TRBJ2-2	CASRRSKGTGELFF
TRBV29-1	TRBJ1-5	CSVVVGGGNQPQHF
TRBV19	TRBJ1-1	CASTRGSLNTEAFF
TRBV27	TRBJ1-2	CASSSDRGDGYTF
TRBV2	TRBJ1-5	CASSATYSNQPQHF
TRBV30	TRBJ1-1	CAWSQDRYRPGQATMNTEAFF
TRBV29-1	TRBJ2-1	CSVAASADEQFF
TRBV5-1	TRBJ1-4	CASSPGRWTNEKLFF
TRBV6-5	TRBJ2-7	CASSFRDSVKYEQYF
TRBV18	TRBJ1-5	CASSLRPGDNQPQHF
TRBV6-5	TRBJ2-1	CASSYTAKREQFF
TRBV5-1	TRBJ2-1	CASSTSGSYNEQFF
TRBV27	TRBJ2-7	CATKREGAYEQYF
TRBV18	TRBJ2-1	CASSPRSLAGGDNEQFF
TRBV28	TRBJ2-7	CASSLPGQGLNEQYF
TRBV7-9	TRBJ2-4	CASSLGRDRDAGGIQYF
TRBV7-8	TRBJ1-1	CASSFAVMNTEAFF
TRBV19	TRBJ2-2	CASSIAGTGELFF
TRBV5-1	TRBJ2-3	CASSFGEGTDTQYF
TRBV4-2	TRBJ2-5	CASSQLAGDETQYF
TRBV9	TRBJ2-1	CASESGKNEQFF
TRBV7-9	TRBJ2-7	CASSRAGGGRAYEQYF
TRBV14	TRBJ2-5	CASSPFSTPQETQYF
TRBV7-2	TRBJ2-7	CASSLDGWFRVEQYF
TRBV10-3	TRBJ1-2	CAISESGGRSNYGYTF
TRBV5-1	TRBJ2-1	CASGTGGDNEQFF
TRBV15	TRBJ2-3	CATSREPADTQYF
TRBV27	TRBJ1-5	CASRRGAAGSNQPQHF
TRBV28	TRBJ1-1	CASSFHDSNTEAFF
TRBV30	TRBJ2-5	CAWTSQTGGGETQYF
TRBV4-2	TRBJ1-6	CASNRGYNSPLHF
TRBV19	TRBJ2-2	CASGGGREINTGELFF
TRBV18	TRBJ1-1	CASSPGGYTGGTEAFF
TRBV27	TRBJ1-5	CASSLFSPPGGRDSNQPQHF
TRBV7-9	TRBJ2-7	CASSLVGGRVSYEQYF
TRBV21-1	TRBJ2-7	CASSKECSSYEQYF
TRBV7-3	TRBJ2-3	CASSSGLAGDTQYF
TRBV28	TRBJ2-3	CASSARIRDRDTDTQYF
TRBV5-1	TRBJ2-1	CASSFSGGPVYNEQFF
TRBV7-7	TRBJ2-5	CASSLGGEQETQYF
TRBV28	TRBJ1-1	CASSRTHPPAFF
TRBV11-1	TRBJ2-7	CASSSKTSGSYEQYF
TRBV28	TRBJ2-7	CASSQQGSAREQYF
TRBV29-1	TRBJ2-7	CSVEHLQGGLEFGEQYF
TRBV19	TRBJ2-1	CASSIFETAEEQFF
TRBV20-1	TRBJ1-4	CSARTAEKLFF